The text below deals with one T cell receptor (beta chain). What it binds is unknown. This entry is derived from a study of a mutant IDH1 vaccine in newly diagnosed glioma. Method: immunoSEQ multiplex PCR; TCRdb's copy keeps in-frame clones and lacks some. The sample carries 52,000 or so clones, roughly 80% recorded once. The CDR3 totals 16 residues. The V gene end was trimmed by 5 bases and the J gene end by 7 bases; junction bases not matched to a gene: 8. Germline V gene lookup returns CDR1 SGHRS and CDR2 YFSETQ. Sample time point: week 5, during vaccination. Each vaccine dose was 300 ug of mutant IDH1 20-mer peptide, with topical imiquimod.

The clonotype originates from a woman aged 18-29 years with glioma. Some clones in this sample may be carry-over from other donors' samples. The sample here was PBMCs, taken from a glioma patient whose treatment included an IDH1 peptide vaccine. The chain employs TRBV5-1 and TRBJ1-6; 11 positions agree with TRBD1. CDR3 bases: TGCGCCAGCAGTACCGGCTGGGACAGGGGGAATTCACCCCTCCACTTT. Its translation: CASSTGWDRGNSPLHF.